The rows below give T cell receptor beta chains drawn from one sample of a study of cytomegalovirus exposure and HLA in healthy donors. Measured with immunoSEQ multiplex PCR; TCRdb has only the in-frame clones, and not every one. The listing contains tens of thousands of clones. Sample: PBMCs. The receptors originated from a woman aged 25-40 years in good health and CMV-seronegative. Each CDR3 is given with its conserved first and last residue. Each record gives: D gene, V gene, CDR3 length, J gene, CDR3 protein, CDR3 DNA. D genes are given only for firm matches.

.	TRBV6-1	13	TRBJ2-3	CASRAGNTDTQYF	TGTGCCAGCAGGGCGGGGAACACAGATACGCAGTATTTT
.	TRBV18	13	TRBJ1-5	CASSPGSNQPQHF	TGTGCCAGCTCCCCGGGAAGCAATCAGCCCCAGCATTTT
.	TRBV29-1	14	TRBJ1-2	CSVGEGTGDYGYTF	TGCAGCGTTGGCGAGGGTACGGGGGACTATGGCTACACCTTC
.	TRBV19	15	TRBJ1-5	CASSGLAMTNQPQHF	TGTGCCAGTAGTGGGCTAGCAATGACCAATCAGCCCCAGCATTTT
.	TRBV5-1	12	TRBJ2-7	CASSSTGYEQYF	TGCGCCAGCAGCTCGACAGGTTACGAGCAGTACTTC
.	TRBV19	17	TRBJ2-3	CASSTRPTHTSTDTQYF	TGTGCCAGTAGTACTCGACCGACTCATACTAGCACAGATACGCAGTATTTT
.	TRBV6-1	15	TRBJ1-4	CASSDLIATNEKLFF	TGTGCCAGCAGTGATCTGATAGCAACTAATGAAAAACTGTTTTTT
TRBD1	TRBV6-1	17	TRBJ2-1	CASSERGRDRGFDEQFF	TGTGCCAGCAGTGAACGGGGGAGGGACAGGGGGTTCGATGAGCAGTTCTTC
TRBD1	TRBV7-8	17	TRBJ2-7	CASSFLPAGTGFYEQYF	TGTGCCAGCAGCTTTCTCCCCGCCGGGACAGGGTTCTACGAGCAGTACTTC
TRBD1	TRBV5-1	13	TRBJ2-2	CASSRTGTGELFF	TGCGCCAGCAGCCGGACAGGCACCGGGGAGCTGTTTTTT
.	TRBV4-1	14	TRBJ1-6	CASSQEGGNSPLHF	TGCGCCAGCAGCCAAGAGGGGGGGAATTCACCCCTCCACTTT
.	TRBV19	15	TRBJ1-5	CASSVGHYGNQPQHF	TGTGCCAGTAGTGTCGGACATTATGGCAATCAGCCCCAGCATTTT
TRBD2	TRBV6-1	15	TRBJ2-5	CASSVGLAGGETQYF	TGTGCCAGCAGTGTGGGACTAGCGGGGGGGGAGACCCAGTACTTC
.	TRBV5-1	12	TRBJ1-2	CASSRIGEGYTF	TGCGCCAGCAGCCGAATCGGGGAAGGCTACACCTTC
.	TRBV6-1	12	TRBJ1-1	CASSETALGDFF	TGTGCCAGCAGTGAGACCGCACTGGGCGATTTCTTT
TRBD1	TRBV6-1	15	TRBJ1-1	CASRAGQGLRPEAFF	TGTGCCAGCAGGGCCGGACAGGGTCTACGTCCTGAAGCTTTCTTT
.	TRBV19	15	TRBJ1-5	CASSTSGASNQPQHF	TGTGCCAGTAGTACGTCAGGCGCTAGCAATCAGCCCCAGCATTTT
.	TRBV5-1	13	TRBJ1-1	CASSLQGDTEAFF	TGCGCCAGCAGCTTGCAGGGCGACACTGAAGCTTTCTTT
TRBD2	TRBV7-2	17	TRBJ2-5	CASSSSPGTRGQETQYF	TGTGCCAGCAGCTCAAGCCCGGGGACTAGGGGGCAAGAGACCCAGTACTTC
.	TRBV6-1	18	TRBJ1-1	CASSARVMRTQGYTEAFF	TGTGCCAGCAGTGCTCGGGTCATGAGGACTCAGGGGTACACTGAAGCTTTCTTT
.	TRBV30	13	TRBJ1-6	CAWRGEGYGPLHF	TGTGCCTGGAGAGGGGAGGGATACGGCCCCCTCCACTTT
TRBD2	TRBV7-6	14	TRBJ2-7	CASSLGGTSYEQYF	TGTGCCAGCAGCTTAGGGGGGACTAGCTACGAGCAGTACTTC
.	TRBV29-1	13	TRBJ2-1	CSVVGVLYNEQFF	TGCAGCGTTGTGGGAGTCCTCTACAATGAGCAGTTCTTC
TRBD2	TRBV5-1	16	TRBJ2-1	CASSLPASGGYNEQFF	TGCGCCAGCAGCTTGCCCGCTAGCGGGGGGTATAATGAGCAGTTCTTC
TRBD2	TRBV5-1	15	TRBJ2-1	CASSPGGVGHNEQFF	TGCGCCAGCAGCCCCGGGGGGGTCGGACACAATGAGCAGTTCTTC
.	TRBV28	13	TRBJ2-7	CASYSDSSYEQYF	TGTGCCAGCTACTCGGACAGCTCCTACGAGCAGTACTTC
TRBD2	TRBV30	15	TRBJ2-2	CAWSVLAGGTGELFF	TGTGCCTGGAGTGTACTAGCGGGAGGCACCGGGGAGCTGTTTTTT
.	TRBV5-5	13	TRBJ2-7	CASSLVVNGEQYF	TGTGCCAGCAGCTTGGTAGTTAACGGCGAGCAGTACTTC
TRBD2	TRBV7-9	13	TRBJ2-5	CASSFSGSETQYF	TGTGCCAGCAGCTTTAGCGGGAGTGAGACCCAGTACTTC
.	TRBV4-1	15	TRBJ1-1	CASSLLAGGNTEAFF	TGCGCCAGCAGCCTCTTAGCTGGAGGGAACACTGAAGCTTTCTTT
.	TRBV19	16	TRBJ1-5	CASKDDVRGGNQPQHF	TGTGCCAGTAAAGATGACGTTAGGGGCGGCAATCAGCCCCAGCATTTT
TRBD2	TRBV27	17	TRBJ2-2	CASSATSGRPNTGELFF	TGTGCCAGCAGTGCGACTAGCGGGAGGCCTAACACCGGGGAGCTGTTTTTT
TRBD2	TRBV2	15	TRBJ2-1	CASSGKGLANNEQFF	TGTGCCAGCAGTGGCAAAGGACTAGCGAACAATGAGCAGTTCTTC
.	TRBV6-1	15	TRBJ1-4	CASSQQGGANEKLFF	TGTGCCAGCAGCCAACAGGGTGGGGCTAATGAAAAACTGTTTTTT
.	TRBV6-6	13	TRBJ1-5	CASRGPGWSPQHF	TGTGCCAGCAGGGGGCCCGGTTGGTCGCCCCAGCATTTT
TRBD1	TRBV18	14	TRBJ2-7	CASSTDRDTYEQYF	TGTGCCAGCTCGACAGACAGGGACACCTACGAGCAGTACTTC
.	TRBV25-1	14	TRBJ1-5	CASSGGQWDQPQHF	TGTGCCAGCAGTGGAGGACAGTGGGATCAGCCCCAGCATTTT
.	TRBV2	13	TRBJ1-3	CASTVSSGNTIYF	TGTGCCAGCACGGTGAGCTCCGGAAACACCATATATTTT
.	TRBV2	15	TRBJ2-5	CASSVSGQAKGAQYF	TGTGCCAGCAGTGTTAGCGGACAAGCCAAAGGGGCCCAGTACTTC
.	TRBV5-1	13	TRBJ1-1	CASSLGGNTEAFF	TGCGCCAGCAGCTTAGGGGGGAACACTGAAGCTTTCTTT
.	TRBV5-6	12	TRBJ2-7	CASPGTSYEQYF	TGTGCCAGCCCTGGGACATCCTACGAGCAGTACTTC
TRBD1	TRBV30	15	TRBJ2-6	CAWSLGTAGANVLTF	TGTGCCTGGAGTCTAGGGACAGCCGGGGCCAACGTCCTGACTTTC
TRBD2	TRBV2	17	TRBJ2-2	CASVPGLAGGVPGELFF	TGTGCCAGCGTACCGGGACTAGCGGGAGGAGTCCCCGGGGAGCTGTTTTTT
.	TRBV6-1	14	TRBJ1-4	CASRAGTTNEKLFF	TGTGCCAGCCGGGCCGGGACAACTAATGAAAAACTGTTTTTT
TRBD2	TRBV6-1	15	TRBJ2-1	CASSEASSGSNEQFF	TGTGCCAGCAGTGAAGCGTCTAGCGGGAGCAATGAGCAGTTCTTC
.	TRBV21-1	9	TRBJ2-3	CASSKASRF	TGTGCCAGCAGCAAAGCGAGTCGTTTT
.	TRBV5-1	15	TRBJ1-1	CASSLVGGSNTEAFF	TGCGCCAGCAGCTTGGTAGGAGGGAGTAACACTGAAGCTTTCTTT
TRBD1	TRBV27	16	TRBJ1-4	CASSSYTGTGGEKLFF	TGTGCCAGCAGTTCATACACTGGGACAGGCGGGGAAAAACTGTTTTTT
.	TRBV29-1	12	TRBJ1-1	CSGAEGGTEAFF	TGCAGCGGCGCAGAGGGTGGAACTGAAGCTTTCTTT